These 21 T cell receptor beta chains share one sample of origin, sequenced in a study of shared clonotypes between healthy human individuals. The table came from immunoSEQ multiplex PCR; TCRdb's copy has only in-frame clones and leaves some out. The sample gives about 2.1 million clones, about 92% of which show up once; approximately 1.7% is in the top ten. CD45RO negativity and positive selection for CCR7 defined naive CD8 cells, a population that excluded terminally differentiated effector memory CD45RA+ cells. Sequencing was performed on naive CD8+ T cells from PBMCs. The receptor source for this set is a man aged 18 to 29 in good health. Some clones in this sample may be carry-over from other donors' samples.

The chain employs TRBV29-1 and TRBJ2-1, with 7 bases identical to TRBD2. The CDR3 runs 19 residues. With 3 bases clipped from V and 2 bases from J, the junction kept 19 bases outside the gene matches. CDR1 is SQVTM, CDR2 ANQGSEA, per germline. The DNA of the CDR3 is TGCAGCGTTGAGGGAGGGGTTAGACCGCCCCAGGCTCCCTACAATGAGCAGTTCTTC. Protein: CSVEGGVRPPQAPYNEQFF.

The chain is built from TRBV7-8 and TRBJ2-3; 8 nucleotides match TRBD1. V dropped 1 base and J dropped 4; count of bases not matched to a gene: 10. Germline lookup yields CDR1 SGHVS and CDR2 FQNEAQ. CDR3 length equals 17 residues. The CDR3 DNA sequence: TGTGCCAGCAGCTTAGTGAGGACAGGGAGTTTGGCAGATACGCAGTATTTT. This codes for CASSLVRTGSLADTQYF.

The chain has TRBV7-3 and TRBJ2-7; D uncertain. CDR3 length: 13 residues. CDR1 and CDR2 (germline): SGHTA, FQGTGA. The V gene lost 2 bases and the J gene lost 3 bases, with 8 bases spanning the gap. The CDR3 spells CASSLGPRYEQYF. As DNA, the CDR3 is TGTGCCAGCAGCTTAGGGCCTCGCTACGAGCAGTACTTC.

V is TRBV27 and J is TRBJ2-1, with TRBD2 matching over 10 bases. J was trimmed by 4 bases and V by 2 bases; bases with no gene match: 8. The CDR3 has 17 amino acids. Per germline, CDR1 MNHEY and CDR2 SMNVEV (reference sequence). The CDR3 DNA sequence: TGTGCCAGCAGTTTAAACCTAGCGGGAGTAGCTTACAATGAGCAGTTCTTC. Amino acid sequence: CASSLNLAGVAYNEQFF.

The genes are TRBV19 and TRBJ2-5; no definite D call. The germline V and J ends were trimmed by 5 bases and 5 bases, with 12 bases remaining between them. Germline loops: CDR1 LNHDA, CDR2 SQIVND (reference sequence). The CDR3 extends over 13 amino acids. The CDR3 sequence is CASSLDSEETQYF. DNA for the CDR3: TGTGCCAGTAGTCTCGATTCGGAGGAGACCCAGTACTTC.

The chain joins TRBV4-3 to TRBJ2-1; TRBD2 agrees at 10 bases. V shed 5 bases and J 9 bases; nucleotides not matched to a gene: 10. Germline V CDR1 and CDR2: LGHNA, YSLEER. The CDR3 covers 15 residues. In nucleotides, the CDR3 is TGCGCCAGCAGCTCTTCTAGCGGGAGAAATGTTGAGCAGTTCTTC. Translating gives CASSSSSGRNVEQFF.

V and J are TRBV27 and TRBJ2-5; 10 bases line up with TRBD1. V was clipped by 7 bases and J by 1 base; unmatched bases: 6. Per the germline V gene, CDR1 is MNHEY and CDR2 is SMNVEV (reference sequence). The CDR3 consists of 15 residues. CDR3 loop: CASKKRDRGQETQYF. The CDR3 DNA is TGTGCCAGCAAAAAGCGGGACAGGGGCCAAGAGACCCAGTACTTC.

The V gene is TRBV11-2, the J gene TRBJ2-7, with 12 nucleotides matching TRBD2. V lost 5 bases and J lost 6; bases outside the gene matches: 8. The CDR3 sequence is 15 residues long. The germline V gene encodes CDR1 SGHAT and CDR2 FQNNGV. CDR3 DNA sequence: TGTGCCAGCAGCCCCCCGGGACTAGCGGGCTCCGAGCAGTACTTC. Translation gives CASSPPGLAGSEQYF.

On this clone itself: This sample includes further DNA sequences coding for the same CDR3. For the CDR3, the DNA is TGCGCCAGCAGCCTTCGGGACACGCTCCCGGGTACTGGAAACACCATATATTTT. Translating it yields CASSLRDTLPGTGNTIYF. The genes are TRBV4-1 and TRBJ1-3; weak D call: TRBD1 (6 bases). Germline CDR1 MGHRA, CDR2 YSYEKL. The V end was cut by 4 bases, the J end by 2 bases, with 21 bases between. This CDR3 is built from 18 residues.

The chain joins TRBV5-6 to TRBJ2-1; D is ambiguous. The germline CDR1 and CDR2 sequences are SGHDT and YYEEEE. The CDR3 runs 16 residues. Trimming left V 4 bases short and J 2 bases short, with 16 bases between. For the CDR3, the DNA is TGTGCCAGCAGCGTAGGGCGCTACCGGGCCTACAATGAGCAGTTCTTC. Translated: CASSVGRYRAYNEQFF.

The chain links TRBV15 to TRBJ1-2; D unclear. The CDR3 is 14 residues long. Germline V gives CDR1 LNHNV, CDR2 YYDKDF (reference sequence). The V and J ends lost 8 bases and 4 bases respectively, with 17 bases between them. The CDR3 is CATSSRRSAYGYTF. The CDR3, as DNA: TGTGCCACCTCTTCCAGGAGGTCCGCCTATGGCTACACCTTC.

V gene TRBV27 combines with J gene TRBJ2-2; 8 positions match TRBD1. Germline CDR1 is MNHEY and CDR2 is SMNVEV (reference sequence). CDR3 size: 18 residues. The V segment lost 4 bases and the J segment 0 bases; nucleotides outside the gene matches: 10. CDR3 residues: CASSWGPGTGSNTGELFF. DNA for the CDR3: TGTGCCAGCAGTTGGGGTCCCGGGACAGGTTCGAACACCGGGGAGCTGTTTTTT.

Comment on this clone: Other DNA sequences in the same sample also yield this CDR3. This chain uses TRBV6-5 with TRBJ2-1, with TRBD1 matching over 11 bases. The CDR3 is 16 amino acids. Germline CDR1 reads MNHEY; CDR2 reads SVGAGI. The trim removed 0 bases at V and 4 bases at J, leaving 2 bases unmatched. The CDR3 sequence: CASSYSGTGGYNEQFF. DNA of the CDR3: TGTGCCAGCAGTTACTCCGGGACAGGGGGATACAATGAGCAGTTCTTC.

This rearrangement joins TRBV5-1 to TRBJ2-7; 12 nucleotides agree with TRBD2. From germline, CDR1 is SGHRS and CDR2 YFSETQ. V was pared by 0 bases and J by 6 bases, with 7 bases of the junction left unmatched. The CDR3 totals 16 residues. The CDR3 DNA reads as TGCGCCAGCAGCTTGGGACTAGCGGGAGTCGGGCTCGAGCAGTACTTC. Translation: CASSLGLAGVGLEQYF.

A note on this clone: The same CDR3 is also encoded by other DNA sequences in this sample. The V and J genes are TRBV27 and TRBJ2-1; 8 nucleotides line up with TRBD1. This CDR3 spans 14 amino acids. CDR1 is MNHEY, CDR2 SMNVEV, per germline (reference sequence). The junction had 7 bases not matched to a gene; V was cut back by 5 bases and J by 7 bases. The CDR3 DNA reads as TGTGCCAGCAGTCTCCGGACAGGGTATAATGAGCAGTTCTTC. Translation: CASSLRTGYNEQFF.

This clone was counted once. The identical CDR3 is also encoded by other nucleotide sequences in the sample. The CDR3 spells CASSVARSSYNEQFF. The CDR3 DNA follows: TGTGCCAGCAGCGTAGCTAGATCCTCCTACAATGAGCAGTTCTTC. The gene calls are TRBV9 and TRBJ2-1; D is uncertain. From germline, CDR1 is SGDLS and CDR2 YYNGEE. Trimming cost V 0 bases and J 0 bases, with 7 bases left between them. The CDR3 contains 15 residues.

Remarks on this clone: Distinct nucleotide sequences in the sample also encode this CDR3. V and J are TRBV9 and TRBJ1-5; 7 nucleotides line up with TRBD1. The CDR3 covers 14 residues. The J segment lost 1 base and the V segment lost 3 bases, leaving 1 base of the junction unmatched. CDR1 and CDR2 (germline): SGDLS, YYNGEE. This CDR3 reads CASSGQGSNQPQHF. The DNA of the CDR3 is TGTGCCAGCAGCGGACAGGGAAGCAATCAGCCCCAGCATTTT.

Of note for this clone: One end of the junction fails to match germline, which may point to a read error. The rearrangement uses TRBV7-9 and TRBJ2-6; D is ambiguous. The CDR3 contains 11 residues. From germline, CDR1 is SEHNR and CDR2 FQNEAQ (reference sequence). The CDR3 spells CASSSVLPGLF. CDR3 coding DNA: TGTGCCAGCAGCTCTGTTCTACCGGGCCTTTTC.

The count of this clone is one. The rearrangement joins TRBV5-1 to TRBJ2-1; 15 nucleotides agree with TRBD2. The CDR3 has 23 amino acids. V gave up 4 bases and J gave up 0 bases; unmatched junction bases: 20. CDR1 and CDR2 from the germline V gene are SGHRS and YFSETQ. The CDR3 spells CASSPQLIPGLAGGPPSYNEQFF. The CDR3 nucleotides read TGCGCCAGCAGCCCTCAACTCATCCCGGGACTAGCGGGAGGACCCCCCTCCTACAATGAGCAGTTCTTC. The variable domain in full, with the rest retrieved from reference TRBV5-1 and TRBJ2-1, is KAGVTQTPRYLIKTRGQQVTLSCSPISGHRSVSWYQQTPGQGLQFLFEYFSETQRNKGNFPGRFSGRQFSNSRSEMNVSTLELGDSALYLCASSPQLIPGLAGGPPSYNEQFFGPGTRLTVL.

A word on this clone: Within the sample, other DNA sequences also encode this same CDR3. CDR3 nucleotide sequence: TGTGCCAGTAGTATCGGACTCGCCGGGGAGCTGTTTTTT. This codes for CASSIGLAGELFF. The chain joins TRBV19 to TRBJ2-2, with D possibly matching TRBD2 (5 bases). CDR1 is LNHDA, CDR2 SQIVND, per germline (reference sequence). Trimming cost V 3 bases and J 6 bases, with 8 bases left between them. The CDR3 has 13 residues.

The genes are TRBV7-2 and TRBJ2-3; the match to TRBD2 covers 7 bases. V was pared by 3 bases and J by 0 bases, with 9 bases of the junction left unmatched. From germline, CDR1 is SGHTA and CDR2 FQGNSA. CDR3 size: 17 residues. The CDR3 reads CASSFKVLADSTDTQYF. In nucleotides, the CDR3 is TGTGCCAGCAGCTTTAAGGTGCTAGCGGATAGCACAGATACGCAGTATTTT.